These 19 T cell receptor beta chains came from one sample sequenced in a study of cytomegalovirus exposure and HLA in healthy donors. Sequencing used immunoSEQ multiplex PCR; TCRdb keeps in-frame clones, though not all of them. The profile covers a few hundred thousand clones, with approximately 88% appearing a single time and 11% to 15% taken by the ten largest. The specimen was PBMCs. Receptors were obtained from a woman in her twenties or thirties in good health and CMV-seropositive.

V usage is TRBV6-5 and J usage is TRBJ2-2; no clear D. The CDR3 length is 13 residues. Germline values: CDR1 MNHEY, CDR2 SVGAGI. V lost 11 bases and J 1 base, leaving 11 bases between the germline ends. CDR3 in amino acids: CACLVLNTGELFF. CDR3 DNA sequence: TGTGCCTGCTTGGTCTTGAACACCGGGGAGCTGTTTTTT.

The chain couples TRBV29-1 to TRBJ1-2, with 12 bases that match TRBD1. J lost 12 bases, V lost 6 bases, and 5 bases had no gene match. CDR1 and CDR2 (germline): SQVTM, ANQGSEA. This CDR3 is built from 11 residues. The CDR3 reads CSVGTGGLNTF. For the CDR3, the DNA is TGCAGCGTCGGGACAGGGGGCTTGAACACCTTC.

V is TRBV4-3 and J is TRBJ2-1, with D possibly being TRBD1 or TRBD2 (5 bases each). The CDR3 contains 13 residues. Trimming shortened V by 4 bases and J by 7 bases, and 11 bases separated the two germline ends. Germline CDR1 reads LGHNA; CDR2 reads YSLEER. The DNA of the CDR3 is TGCGCCAGCAGCCCCGGGACGGTTAATGAGCAGTTCTTC. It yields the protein CASSPGTVNEQFF.

CDR3 in DNA: TGTGCCAGCAGTTCTAGCACAGATACGCAGTATTTT. It translates to CASSSSTDTQYF. This chain links TRBV6-5 with TRBJ2-3; D not resolved. CDR3 length: 12 residues. Trimming took off 4 bases at V and 0 bases at J, with 2 bases between the two ends. In germline, CDR1 is MNHEY, CDR2 SVGAGI.

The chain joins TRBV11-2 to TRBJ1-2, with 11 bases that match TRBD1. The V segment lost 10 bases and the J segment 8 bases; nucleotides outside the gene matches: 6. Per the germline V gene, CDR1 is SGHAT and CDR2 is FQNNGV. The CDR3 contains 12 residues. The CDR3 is CATGTGGLGYTF. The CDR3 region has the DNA TGTGCCACAGGGACAGGGGGGCTCGGCTACACCTTC. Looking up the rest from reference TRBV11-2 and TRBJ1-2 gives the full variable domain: EAGVAQSPRYKIIEKRQSVAFWCNPISGHATLYWYQQILGQGPKLLIQFQNNGVVDDSQLPKDRFSAERLKGVDSTLKIQPAKLEDSAVYLCATGTGGLGYTFGSGTRLTVV.

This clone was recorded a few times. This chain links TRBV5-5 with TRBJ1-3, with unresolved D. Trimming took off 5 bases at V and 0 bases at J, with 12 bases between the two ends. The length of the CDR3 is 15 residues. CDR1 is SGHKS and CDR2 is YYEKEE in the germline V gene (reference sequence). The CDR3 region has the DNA TGTGCCAGCAGAGATCAGGCCTTCTCTGGAAACACCATATATTTT. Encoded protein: CASRDQAFSGNTIYF. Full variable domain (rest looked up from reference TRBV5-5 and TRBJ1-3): DAGVTQSPTHLIKTRGQQVTLRCSPISGHKSVSWYQQVLGQGPQFIFQYYEKEERGRGNFPDRFSARQFPNYSSELNVNALLLGDSALYLCASRDQAFSGNTIYFGEGSWLTVV.

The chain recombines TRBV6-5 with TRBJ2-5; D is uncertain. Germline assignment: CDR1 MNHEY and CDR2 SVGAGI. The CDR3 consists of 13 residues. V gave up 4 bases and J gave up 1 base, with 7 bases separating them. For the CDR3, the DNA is TGTGCCAGCAGTTTTTACTCCCAAGAGACCCAGTACTTC. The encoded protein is CASSFYSQETQYF.

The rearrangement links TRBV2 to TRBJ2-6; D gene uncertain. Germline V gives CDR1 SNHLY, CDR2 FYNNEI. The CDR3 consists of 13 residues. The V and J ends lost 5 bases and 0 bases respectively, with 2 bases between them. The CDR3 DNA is TGTGCCAGCAGTCCCTCTGGGGCCAACGTCCTGACTTTC. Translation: CASSPSGANVLTF.

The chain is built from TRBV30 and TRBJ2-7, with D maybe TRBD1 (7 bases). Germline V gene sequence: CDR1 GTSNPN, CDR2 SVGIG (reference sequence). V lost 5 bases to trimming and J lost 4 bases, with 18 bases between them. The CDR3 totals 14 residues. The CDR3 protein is CAWGTDRAGYEQYF. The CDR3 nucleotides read TGTGCCTGGGGGACTGACAGGGCCGGGTACGAGCAGTACTTC. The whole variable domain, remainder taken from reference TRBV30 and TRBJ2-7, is SQTIHQWPATLVQPVGSPLSLECTVEGTSNPNLYWYRQAAGRGLQLLFYSVGIGQISSEVPQNLSASRPQDRQFILSSKKLLLSDSGFYLCAWGTDRAGYEQYFGPGTRLTVT.

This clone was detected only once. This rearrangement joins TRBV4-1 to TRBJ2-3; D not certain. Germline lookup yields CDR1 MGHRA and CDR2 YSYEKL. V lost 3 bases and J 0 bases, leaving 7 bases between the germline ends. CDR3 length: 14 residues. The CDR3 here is CASSQEYSTDTQYF. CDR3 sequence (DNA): TGCGCCAGCAGCCAGGAGTACAGCACAGATACGCAGTATTTT.

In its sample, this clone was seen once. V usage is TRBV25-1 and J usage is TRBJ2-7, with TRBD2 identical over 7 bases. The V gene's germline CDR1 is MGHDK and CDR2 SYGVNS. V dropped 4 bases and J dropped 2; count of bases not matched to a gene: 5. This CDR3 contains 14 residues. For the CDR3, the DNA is TGTGCCAGCAGTGTCCTAGCGGTGACCTACGAGCAGTACTTC. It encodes CASSVLAVTYEQYF.

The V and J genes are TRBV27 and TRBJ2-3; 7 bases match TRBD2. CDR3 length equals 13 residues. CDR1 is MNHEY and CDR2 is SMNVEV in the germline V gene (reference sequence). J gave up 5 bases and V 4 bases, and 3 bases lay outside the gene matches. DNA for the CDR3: TGTGCCAGCAGTTATGGGAGGGAAGATACGCAGTATTTT. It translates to CASSYGREDTQYF.

The CDR3 sequence: CASMAGRGWSEAFF. The CDR3 DNA reads as TGTGCCAGCATGGCCGGCCGTGGGTGGAGTGAAGCTTTCTTT. The chain employs TRBV27 and TRBJ1-1; no reliable D call. There are 14 residues in the CDR3. Germline values: CDR1 MNHEY, CDR2 SMNVEV (reference sequence). The germline V and J ends were trimmed by 7 bases and 7 bases, with 19 bases remaining between them.

CDR3 DNA: TGTGCCAGCAGCCCACAGGGCGGAGGCTATGGCTACACCTTC. Translation: CASSPQGGGYGYTF. The V gene is TRBV27, the J gene TRBJ1-2; weak D call: TRBD1 (6 bases). The CDR3 spans 14 residues. CDR1 and CDR2 (germline): MNHEY, SMNVEV (reference sequence). V was trimmed by 6 bases and J by 4 bases, leaving 15 bases between them.

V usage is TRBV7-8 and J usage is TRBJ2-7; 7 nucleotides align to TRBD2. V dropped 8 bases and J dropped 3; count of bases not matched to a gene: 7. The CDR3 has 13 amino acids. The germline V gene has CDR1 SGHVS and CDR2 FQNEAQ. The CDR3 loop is CASGREGIYEQYF. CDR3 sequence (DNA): TGTGCCAGCGGTAGGGAGGGGATCTACGAGCAGTACTTC.

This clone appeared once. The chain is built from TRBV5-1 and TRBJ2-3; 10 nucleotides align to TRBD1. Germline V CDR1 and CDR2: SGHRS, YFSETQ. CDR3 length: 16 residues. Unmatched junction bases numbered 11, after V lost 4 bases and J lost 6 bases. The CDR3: CASSTWGDRGDDTQYF. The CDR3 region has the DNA TGCGCCAGCAGCACCTGGGGGGACAGGGGCGACGATACGCAGTATTTT.

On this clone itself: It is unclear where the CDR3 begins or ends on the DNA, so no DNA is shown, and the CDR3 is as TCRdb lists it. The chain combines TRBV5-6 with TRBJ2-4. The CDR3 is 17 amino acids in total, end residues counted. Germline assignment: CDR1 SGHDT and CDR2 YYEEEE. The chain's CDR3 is CASSSVLERGGKNIQYF.

The CDR3 sequence: CASSSGTGDTEAFF. For the CDR3, the DNA is TGCGCCAGCAGCTCGGGGACGGGAGACACTGAAGCTTTCTTT. V gene TRBV5-1 combines with J gene TRBJ1-1; maybe TRBD1 (5 bases). V was cut by 3 bases and J by 3 bases, with 12 bases left in between. The CDR3 has 14 amino acids. Germline V gives CDR1 SGHRS, CDR2 YFSETQ.

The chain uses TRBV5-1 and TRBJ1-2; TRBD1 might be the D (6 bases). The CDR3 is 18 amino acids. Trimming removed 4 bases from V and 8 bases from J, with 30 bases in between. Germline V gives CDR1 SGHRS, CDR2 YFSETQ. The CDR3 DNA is TGCGCCAGCAGCGACGGGGGCGAGATTGAAGGGTCGATGCTAGGCTACACCTTC. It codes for CASSDGGEIEGSMLGYTF.